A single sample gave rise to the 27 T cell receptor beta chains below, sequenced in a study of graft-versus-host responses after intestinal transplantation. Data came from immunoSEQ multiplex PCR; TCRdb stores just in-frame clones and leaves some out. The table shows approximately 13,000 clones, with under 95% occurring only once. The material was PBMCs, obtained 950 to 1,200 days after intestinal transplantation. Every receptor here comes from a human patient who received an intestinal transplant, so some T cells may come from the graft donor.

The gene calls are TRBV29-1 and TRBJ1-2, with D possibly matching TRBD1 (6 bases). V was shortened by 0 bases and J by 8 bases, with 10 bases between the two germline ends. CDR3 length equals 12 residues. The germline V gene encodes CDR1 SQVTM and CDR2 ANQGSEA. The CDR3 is CSVEDRGAGYTF. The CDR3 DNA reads TGCAGCGTTGAAGATCGGGGGGCCGGCTACACCTTC.

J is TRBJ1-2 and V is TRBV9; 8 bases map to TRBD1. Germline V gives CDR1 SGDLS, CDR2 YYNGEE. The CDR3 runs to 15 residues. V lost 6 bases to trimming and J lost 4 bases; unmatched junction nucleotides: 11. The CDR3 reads CASTAAGTGVYGYTF. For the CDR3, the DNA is TGTGCCAGCACCGCCGCCGGGACAGGAGTCTATGGCTACACCTTC.

DNA for the CDR3: TGTGCCAGCAGCTTAGTAGGCGTATCCCAGAACACTGAAGCTTTCTTT. This translates into CASSLVGVSQNTEAFF. V and J are TRBV11-2 and TRBJ1-1; the D is unclear. This CDR3 is 16 amino acids long. CDR1 SGHAT and CDR2 FQNNGV come from the germline V gene. With 1 base removed from V and 1 base from J, the gap between germline ends came to 13 bases.

CDR3 amino acids: CASSHYPGTSGGRDQETQYF. Here the CDR3 DNA reads TGTGCCAGCAGCCACTACCCCGGGACTAGCGGGGGGCGAGATCAAGAGACCCAGTACTTC. J is TRBJ2-5 and V is TRBV4-2; 15 bases match TRBD2. The V and J ends lost 3 bases and 2 bases, in that order; junction bases with no gene match: 13. The CDR3 is 20 amino acids. Germline V gives CDR1 LGHNA, CDR2 YNFKEQ.

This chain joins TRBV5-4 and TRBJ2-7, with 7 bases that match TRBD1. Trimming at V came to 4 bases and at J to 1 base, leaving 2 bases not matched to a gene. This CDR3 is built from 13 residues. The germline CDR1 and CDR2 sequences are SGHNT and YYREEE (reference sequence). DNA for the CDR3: TGTGCCAGCAGCCCACAGGGGTCCTACGAGCAGTACTTC. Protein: CASSPQGSYEQYF.

CDR3 in amino acids: CASSLSTSYGYTF. DNA of the CDR3: TGTGCCAGCAGCTTGAGTACTTCATATGGCTACACCTTC. This sequence joins TRBV5-4 and TRBJ1-2; no clear D gene. Looked up from germline, CDR1 is SGHNT and CDR2 is YYREEE (reference sequence). CDR3 size: 13 residues. V was trimmed by 1 base and J by 5 bases, leaving 9 bases between them.

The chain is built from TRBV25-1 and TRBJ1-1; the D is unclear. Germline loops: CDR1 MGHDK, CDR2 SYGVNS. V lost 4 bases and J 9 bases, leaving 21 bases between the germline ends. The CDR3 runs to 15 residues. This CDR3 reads CASSGPLLGINQAFF. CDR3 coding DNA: TGTGCCAGCAGTGGCCCTCTGTTAGGCATAAACCAAGCTTTCTTT.

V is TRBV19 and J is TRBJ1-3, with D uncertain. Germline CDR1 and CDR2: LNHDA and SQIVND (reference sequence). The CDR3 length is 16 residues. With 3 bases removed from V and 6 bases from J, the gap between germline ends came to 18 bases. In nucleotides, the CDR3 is TGTGCCAGTAGTATTGGAGCGGCAGGCCCTGCAAACACCATATATTTT. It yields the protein CASSIGAAGPANTIYF.

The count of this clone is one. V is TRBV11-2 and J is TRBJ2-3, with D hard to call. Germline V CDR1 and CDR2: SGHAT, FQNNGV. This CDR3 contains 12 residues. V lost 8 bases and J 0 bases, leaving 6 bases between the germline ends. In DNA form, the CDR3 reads TGTGCCAGCTGCGTAAGCACAGATACGCAGTATTTT. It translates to CASCVSTDTQYF.

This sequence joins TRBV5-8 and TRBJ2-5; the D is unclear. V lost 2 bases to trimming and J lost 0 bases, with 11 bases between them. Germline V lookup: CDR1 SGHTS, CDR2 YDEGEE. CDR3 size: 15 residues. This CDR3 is CASSFGSAYQETQYF. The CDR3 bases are TGTGCCAGCAGCTTTGGGTCTGCCTACCAAGAGACCCAGTACTTC.

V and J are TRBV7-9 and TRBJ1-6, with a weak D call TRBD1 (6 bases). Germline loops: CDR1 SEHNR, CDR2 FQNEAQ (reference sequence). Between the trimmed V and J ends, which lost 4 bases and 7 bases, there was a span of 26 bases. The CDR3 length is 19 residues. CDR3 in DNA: TGTGCCAGCAGCTCGTCGTGGGGGGCGGTGTATCCTCCAAATTCACCCCTCCACTTT. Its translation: CASSSSWGAVYPPNSPLHF.

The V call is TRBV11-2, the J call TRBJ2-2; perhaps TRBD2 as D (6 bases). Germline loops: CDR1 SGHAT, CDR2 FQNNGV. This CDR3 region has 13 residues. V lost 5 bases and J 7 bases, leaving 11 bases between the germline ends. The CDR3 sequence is CASSPGGVGELFF. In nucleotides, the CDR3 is TGTGCCAGCAGCCCCGGCGGGGTCGGGGAGCTGTTTTTT.

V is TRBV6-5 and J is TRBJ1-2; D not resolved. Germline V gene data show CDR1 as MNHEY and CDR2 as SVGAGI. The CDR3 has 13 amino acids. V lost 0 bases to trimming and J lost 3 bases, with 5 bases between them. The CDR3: CASSYSSYYGYTF. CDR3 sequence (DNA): TGTGCCAGCAGTTACTCTTCATACTATGGCTACACCTTC.

CDR3 residues: CASSYDGGYEQYF. Written as DNA, the CDR3 is TGTGCCAGCAGTTACGACGGGGGCTACGAGCAGTACTTC. The chain combines TRBV6-5 with TRBJ2-7; perhaps TRBD2 as D (6 bases). The V gene's germline CDR1 is MNHEY and CDR2 SVGAGI. Trimming cost V 2 bases and J 3 bases, with 8 bases left between them. There are 13 residues in the CDR3.

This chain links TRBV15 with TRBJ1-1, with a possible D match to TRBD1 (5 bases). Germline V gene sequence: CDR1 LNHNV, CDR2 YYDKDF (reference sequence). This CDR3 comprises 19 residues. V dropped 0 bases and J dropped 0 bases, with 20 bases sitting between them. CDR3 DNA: TGTGCCACCAGCAGAGAAGGGGCGGAGGTATGGGGCCTGAACACTGAAGCTTTCTTT. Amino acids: CATSREGAEVWGLNTEAFF.

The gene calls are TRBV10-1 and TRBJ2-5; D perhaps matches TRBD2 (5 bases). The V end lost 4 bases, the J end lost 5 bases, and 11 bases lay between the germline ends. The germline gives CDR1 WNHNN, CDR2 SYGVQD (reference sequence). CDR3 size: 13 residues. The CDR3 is CASSGLLGETQYF. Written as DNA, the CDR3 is TGCGCCAGCAGTGGACTACTCGGGGAGACCCAGTACTTC.

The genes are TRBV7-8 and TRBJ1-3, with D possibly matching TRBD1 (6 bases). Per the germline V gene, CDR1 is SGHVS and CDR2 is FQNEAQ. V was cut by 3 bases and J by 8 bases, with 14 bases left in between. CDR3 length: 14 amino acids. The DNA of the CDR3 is TGTGCCAGCAGCTTTGGGACAAACCAGGACACCATATATTTT. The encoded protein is CASSFGTNQDTIYF. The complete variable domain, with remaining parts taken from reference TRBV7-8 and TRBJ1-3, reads GAGVSQSPRYKVAKRGQDVALRCDPISGHVSLFWYQQALGQGPEFLTYFQNEAQLDKSGLPSDRFFAERPEGSVSTLKIQRTQQEDSAVYLCASSFGTNQDTIYFGEGSWLTVV.

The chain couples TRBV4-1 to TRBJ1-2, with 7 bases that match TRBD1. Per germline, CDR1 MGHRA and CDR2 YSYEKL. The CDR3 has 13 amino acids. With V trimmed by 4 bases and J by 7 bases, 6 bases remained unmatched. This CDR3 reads CASSPAGTVGYTF. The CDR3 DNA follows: TGCGCCAGCAGCCCCGCCGGGACAGTTGGCTACACCTTC.

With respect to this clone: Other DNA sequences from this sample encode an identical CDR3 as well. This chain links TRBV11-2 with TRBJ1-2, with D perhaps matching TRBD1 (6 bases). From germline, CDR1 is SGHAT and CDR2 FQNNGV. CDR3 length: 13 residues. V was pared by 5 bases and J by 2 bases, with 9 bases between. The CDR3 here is CASSRDRNYGYTF. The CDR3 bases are TGTGCCAGCAGCCGAGACAGGAACTATGGCTACACCTTC.

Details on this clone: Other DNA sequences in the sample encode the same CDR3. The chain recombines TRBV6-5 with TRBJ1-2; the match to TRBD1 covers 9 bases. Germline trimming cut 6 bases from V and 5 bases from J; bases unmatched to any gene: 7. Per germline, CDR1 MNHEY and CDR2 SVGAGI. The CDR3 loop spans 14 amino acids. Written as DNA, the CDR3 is TGTGCCAGCAGCTGGGACAGGGAAGGTTATGGCTACACCTTC. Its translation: CASSWDREGYGYTF.

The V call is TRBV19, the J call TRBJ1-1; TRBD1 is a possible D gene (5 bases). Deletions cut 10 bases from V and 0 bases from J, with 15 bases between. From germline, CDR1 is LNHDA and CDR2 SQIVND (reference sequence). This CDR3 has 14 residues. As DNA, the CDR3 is TGTGCCACCGATACGGGACGGATGAACACTGAAGCTTTCTTT. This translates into CATDTGRMNTEAFF.

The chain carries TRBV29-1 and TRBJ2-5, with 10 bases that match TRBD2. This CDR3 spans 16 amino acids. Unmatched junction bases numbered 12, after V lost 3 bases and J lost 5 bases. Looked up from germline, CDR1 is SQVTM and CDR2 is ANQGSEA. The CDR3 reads CSVESGLAGVTETQYF. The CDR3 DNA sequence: TGCAGCGTTGAGAGTGGGCTAGCGGGGGTAACGGAGACCCAGTACTTC.

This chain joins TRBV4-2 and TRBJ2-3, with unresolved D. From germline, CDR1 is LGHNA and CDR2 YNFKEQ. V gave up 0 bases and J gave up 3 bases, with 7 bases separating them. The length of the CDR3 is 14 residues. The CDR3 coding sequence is TGTGCCAGCAGCCAAGATCTGGGGACAGATACGCAGTATTTT. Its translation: CASSQDLGTDTQYF.

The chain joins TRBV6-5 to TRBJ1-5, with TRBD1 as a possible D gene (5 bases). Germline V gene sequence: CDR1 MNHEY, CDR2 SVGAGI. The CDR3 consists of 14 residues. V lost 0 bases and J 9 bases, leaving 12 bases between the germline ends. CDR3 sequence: CASSYSRGDGPQHF. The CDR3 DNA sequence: TGTGCCAGCAGTTACTCGAGGGGCGACGGGCCCCAGCATTTT.

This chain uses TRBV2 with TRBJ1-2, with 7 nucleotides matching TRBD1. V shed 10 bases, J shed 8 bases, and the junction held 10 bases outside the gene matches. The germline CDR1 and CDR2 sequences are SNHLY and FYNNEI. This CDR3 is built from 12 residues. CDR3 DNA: TGTGCCAACACCCGACAGGGAAGAGGCTACACCTTC. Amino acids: CANTRQGRGYTF.

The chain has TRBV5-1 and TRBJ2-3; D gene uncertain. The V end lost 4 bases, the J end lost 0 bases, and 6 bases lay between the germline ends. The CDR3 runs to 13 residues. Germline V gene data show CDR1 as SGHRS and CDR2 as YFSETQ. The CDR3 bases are TGCGCCAGCAGCCCCCCGAGCACAGATACGCAGTATTTT. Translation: CASSPPSTDTQYF.

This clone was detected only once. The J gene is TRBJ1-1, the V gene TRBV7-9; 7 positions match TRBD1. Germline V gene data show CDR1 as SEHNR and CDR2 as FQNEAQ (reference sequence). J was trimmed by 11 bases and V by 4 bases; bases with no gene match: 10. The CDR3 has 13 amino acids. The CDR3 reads CASSSTGPGGAFF. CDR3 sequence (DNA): TGTGCCAGCAGCTCGACAGGGCCAGGGGGGGCTTTCTTT.